The 5 T cell receptor beta chains below all came from one sample that was sequenced in a study of blood T cell repertoires in COVID-19. Method: immunoSEQ multiplex PCR; TCRdb's copy keeps in-frame clones and lacks some. The profile shows approximately 70,000 clones, about 80% of them singletons. Material: peripheral blood. The receptors stem from a human donor in a cohort sampled during active COVID-19.

This clone was detected only a few times. The V call is TRBV30, the J call TRBJ2-7; D may be TRBD2 (6 bases). Germline CDR1 GTSNPN, CDR2 SVGIG (reference sequence). The CDR3 loop spans 13 amino acids. V was shortened by 0 bases and J by 5 bases, with 11 bases between the two germline ends. The CDR3 nucleotides are TGTGCCTGGAGTGTCGGGGGAGACCACGAGCAGTACTTC. The encoded protein is CAWSVGGDHEQYF.

This chain links TRBV19 with TRBJ1-2; D gene unclear. The germline V gene has CDR1 LNHDA and CDR2 SQIVND (reference sequence). The germline V and J ends were trimmed by 2 bases and 4 bases, with 8 bases remaining between them. The CDR3 spans 13 residues. The CDR3 loop is CASSITVRYGYTF. Written as DNA, the CDR3 is TGTGCCAGTAGTATAACGGTCCGCTATGGCTACACCTTC.

The genes are TRBV3-1 (or the pseudogene TRBV3-2) and TRBJ2-4; D may be TRBD1 (5 bases). Trimming removed 3 bases at V and 0 bases at J, with 9 bases between. CDR3 length equals 15 residues. Looked up from germline, CDR1 is LGHDT and CDR2 is YNNKEL (reference sequence). The CDR3 nucleotides are TGTGCCAGCAGCCAGCAGGGATCAGCCAAAAACATTCAGTACTTC. This gives the protein CASSQQGSAKNIQYF.

The chain employs TRBV6-5 and TRBJ2-7; D perhaps matches TRBD2 (6 bases). The V gene's germline CDR1 is MNHEY and CDR2 SVGAGI. The CDR3 is 13 amino acids. Trimming took 2 bases from V and 2 from J, leaving 7 bases between them. The CDR3 is CASSYPGAYEQYF. In nucleotides, the CDR3 is TGTGCCAGCAGTTACCCGGGGGCCTACGAGCAGTACTTC.

The chain employs TRBV30 and TRBJ1-4; D ambiguous. Trimming left V 0 bases short and J 14 bases short, with 16 bases between. CDR3 size: 13 residues. The germline V gene encodes CDR1 GTSNPN and CDR2 SVGIG (reference sequence). CDR3 region: CAWSVPWGGLLFF. The CDR3 DNA follows: TGTGCCTGGAGTGTACCGTGGGGAGGTCTGCTGTTTTTT.